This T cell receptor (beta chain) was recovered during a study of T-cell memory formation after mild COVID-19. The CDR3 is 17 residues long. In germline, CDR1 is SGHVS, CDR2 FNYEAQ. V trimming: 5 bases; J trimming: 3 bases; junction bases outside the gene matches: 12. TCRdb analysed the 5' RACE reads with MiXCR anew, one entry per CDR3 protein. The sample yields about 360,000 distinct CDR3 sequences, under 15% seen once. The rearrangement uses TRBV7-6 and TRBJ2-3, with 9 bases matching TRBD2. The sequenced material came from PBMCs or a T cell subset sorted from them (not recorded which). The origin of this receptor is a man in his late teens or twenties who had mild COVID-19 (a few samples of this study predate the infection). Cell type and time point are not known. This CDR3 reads CASSPSMTSGETDTQYF. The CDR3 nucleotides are TGTGCCAGCAGCCCTTCCATGACTAGCGGTGAGACAGATACGCAGTATTTT.